This passage covers 2 T cell receptor beta chains from one sample sequenced in a study of OX40 agonist ivuxolimab in advanced cancers. Libraries were prepared by immunoSEQ multiplex PCR; TCRdb keeps only in-frame clonotypes and omits some of them. Counted here are some 76,000 clones, more than 85% occurring once; the ten biggest clones make up around 6%. Material: CD4+ or CD8+ T cells sorted from blood, obtained in a trial of the OX40 agonist ivuxolimab. The receptors stem from an adult with an advanced solid tumor such as melanoma, head and neck, liver or kidney cancer.

The chain has TRBV25-1 and TRBJ2-7; a weak D match, TRBD1 (5 bases). V was clipped by 10 bases and J by 4 bases, with 11 bases between them. In germline, CDR1 is MGHDK, CDR2 SYGVNS. The length of the CDR3 is 11 residues. The CDR3 region has the DNA TGTGCCACCGCCCAGGGATACGAGCAGTACTTC. It is translated as CATAQGYEQYF.

For this clone: The same CDR3 arises from other DNA sequences in this sample as well. This rearrangement joins TRBV11-2 to TRBJ2-3; TRBD2 aligns across 8 bases. The trim removed 1 base at V and 4 bases at J, leaving 1 base unmatched. The germline V gene has CDR1 SGHAT and CDR2 FQNNGV. The CDR3 consists of 14 residues. DNA for the CDR3: TGTGCCAGCAGCTTAGCGGGAGGGGCAGATACGCAGTATTTT. This codes for CASSLAGGADTQYF.